The clone carrying this TCR beta chain was detected only a few times. Its antigen is unidentified. CDR1 and CDR2 from the germline V gene are SGHRS and YFSETQ. The CDR3 covers 14 residues. V was pared by 3 bases and J by 7 bases, with 9 bases of the junction left unmatched. This entry is derived from a study of beta chain features in type 1 diabetes. Study-wide results and limits: Among patients with Type 1 diabetes, TCRB CDR3s were moderately but significantly shorter in every one of the four CD4+ subsets.

The whole isolated RNA underwent reverse transcription, so sequencing captured expressed TCRB transcripts. TCRdb's table, derived via immunoSEQ multiplex PCR, lists solely in-frame clones and lacks some. The table records about 160,000 clones, less than 9.5% of them present only once. Sequenced material: central memory CD4+ T cells from blood. This sequence originates from a woman aged 35 to 49 with type 1 diabetes. The rearrangement links TRBV5-1 to TRBJ2-7; TRBD1 matches 8 bases. CDR3 sequence: CASSSRTGSWEQYF. CDR3 bases: TGCGCCAGCAGCTCCAGGACAGGGAGTTGGGAGCAGTACTTC.